The TCR beta chain described here comes from a study of blood T cell repertoires in COVID-19. Study-wide background: Nucleic acid was either cDNA or gDNA, and it came from T cells, B-cell-depleted T cells, or PBMCs.

TCRdb's copy holds only in-frame clones and misses some; the assay was immunoSEQ multiplex PCR. The profile covers fewer than 250,000 clones, with 70% to 90% appearing a single time and 9.1% taken by the ten largest. Unmatched junction bases numbered 4, after V lost 4 bases and J lost 9 bases. This CDR3 contains 14 residues. CDR1 and CDR2 (germline): LGHDT, YNNKEL (reference sequence). This clone appeared a single time. This sequence was found in a woman in her forties or fifties with acute COVID-19. Sequencing was carried out using PBMCs or T cells enriched from blood (not recorded which). The V and J genes are TRBV3-1 (or the pseudogene TRBV3-2) and TRBJ2-1, with 12 bases aligning to TRBD2. Here the CDR3 reads CASSPSGGAGEQFF. CDR3 nucleotides: TGTGCCAGCAGCCCTAGCGGGGGGGCGGGTGAGCAGTTCTTC.